The T cell receptor beta chain described here comes from a study of CD8+ T cells in alopecia areata. Germline V gene data show CDR1 as SGHDT and CDR2 as FRDEAV. CDR3 length equals 14 residues. Sorting of pooled cutaneous lymph node cells used CD4, CD8alpha, NKG2D, NKG2ACE and other markers. Reverse transcription of extracted RNA yielded cDNA, which provided the sequencing template. Repertoires were generated with immunoSEQ multiplex PCR, while TCRdb's copy carries only in-frame clones and drops some. The sample shows approximately 280,000 clones, none of them appearing just once. This clone showed up just a few times. Gene and germline names: mouse. The CDR3 extends 4 residues past the end of the read, so its final part is completed from the germline J gene.

The chain couples TRBV14 to TRBJ2-5, with a tentative D call TRBD1 (6 bases). The TCR comes from a C3H/HeJ mouse with alopecia areata. Mouse MHC haplotype: H2-k. The sequencing sample was made of CD4+ T cells sorted from a lymph node. This CDR3 is CASSLARGGDTQYF. Partial CDR3 DNA: TGTGCCAGCAGTTTAGCCAGGGGTGGAGAC.